The TCR beta chain under discussion was sequenced for a study of metastatic and nonmetastatic thyroid tumors. Study-wide background: Patients with malignant and benign thyroid disease provided blood and tumor or nodule tissue, whose repertoires were compared.

Each patient went into thyroid surgery without having received any treatment. The CDR3 has 17 residues. V lost 5 bases to trimming and J lost 2 bases; unmatched junction nucleotides: 14. The germline V gene encodes CDR1 MRHNA and CDR2 SNTAGT. This clone was counted only a few times. What it binds is unknown. In the study's own analysis: Researchers built a distant-metastasis classifier for papillary thyroid cancer that drew on CDR3 differences across clinicopathological groups. TCRdb re-called the PCR reads with MiXCR. The V and J calls were determined by TCRdb, not by the authors. Of about 34,000 clones listed, 35% to 45% are singletons. Study-wide results and caveats: TCR beta diversity was reportedly significantly higher in malignant thyroid tumors than benign nodules, in blood and tumor.

The material sequenced was tumor tissue. This sequence originates from a female donor with papillary thyroid cancer or a benign thyroid nodule (not recorded which). Some clones in this sample may be carry-over from other donors' samples. This chain uses TRBV6-4 with TRBJ2-7; 8 nucleotides match TRBD1. CDR3 region: CASSTQEDRGSPYEQYF. The CDR3 DNA reads TGTGCCAGCAGTACCCAAGAAGACAGGGGTTCACCCTACGAGCAGTACTTC.